A selection of T cell receptor beta chains follows, all from one sample in a study of cytomegalovirus exposure and HLA in healthy donors. Produced via immunoSEQ multiplex PCR; TCRdb's table is partial and in-frame only. Of approximately 200,000 clones in the sample, about 81% were seen once. The sequenced sample consisted of PBMCs. The receptor set was obtained from a woman aged 25 to 39 in good health and CMV-seronegative. Both conserved end residues are part of each CDR3. The order of the fields is clone size, CDR3 length, J gene, V gene, CDR3 protein. Clone size, where shown, is once, few, many, or a class for clones that have expanded.

clone size: few
CDR3 length: 13
J gene: TRBJ2-1
V gene: TRBV4-1
CDR3 protein: CASSAQLGYEQFF

clone size: .
CDR3 length: 12
J gene: TRBJ1-2
V gene: TRBV28
CDR3 protein: CGTGQGSRGYTF

clone size: .
CDR3 length: 13
J gene: TRBJ2-3
V gene: TRBV14
CDR3 protein: CASSPRLDAAQYF

clone size: once
CDR3 length: 15
J gene: TRBJ1-5
V gene: TRBV18
CDR3 protein: CASSPGQFSNQPQHF

clone size: .
CDR3 length: 17
J gene: TRBJ1-2
V gene: TRBV4-1
CDR3 protein: CASSQVTSGQHPYGYTF

clone size: few
CDR3 length: 16
J gene: TRBJ2-1
V gene: TRBV11-3
CDR3 protein: CASSSSGQRYYNEQFF

clone size: once
CDR3 length: 14
J gene: TRBJ1-6
V gene: TRBV6-1
CDR3 protein: CASSEVGQRGPLHF

clone size: .
CDR3 length: 15
J gene: TRBJ2-7
V gene: TRBV6-6
CDR3 protein: CASSYLAGESYEQYF

clone size: .
CDR3 length: 15
J gene: TRBJ1-2
V gene: TRBV5-4
CDR3 protein: CASSKPTATISGYTF

clone size: .
CDR3 length: 13
J gene: TRBJ2-5
V gene: TRBV29-1
CDR3 protein: CSVQTSSAETQYF

clone size: once
CDR3 length: 16
J gene: TRBJ1-6
V gene: TRBV7-2
CDR3 protein: CASSRRQGFYNSPLHF

clone size: .
CDR3 length: 13
J gene: TRBJ1-4
V gene: TRBV2
CDR3 protein: CASSGGGAEKLFF

clone size: .
CDR3 length: 13
J gene: TRBJ2-1
V gene: TRBV5-6
CDR3 protein: CASSLGVISEQFF

clone size: .
CDR3 length: 18
J gene: TRBJ2-3
V gene: TRBV14
CDR3 protein: CASSQEYTSGSHTDTQYF

clone size: once
CDR3 length: 15
J gene: TRBJ1-1
V gene: TRBV19
CDR3 protein: CASSGPLQGATEAFF

clone size: once
CDR3 length: 13
J gene: TRBJ1-5
V gene: TRBV7-2
CDR3 protein: CASSHGVNQPQHF

clone size: once
CDR3 length: 16
J gene: TRBJ2-3
V gene: TRBV25-1
CDR3 protein: CASSERDRGRADTQYF

clone size: .
CDR3 length: 12
J gene: TRBJ2-5
V gene: TRBV7-3
CDR3 protein: CASRGGGETQYF

clone size: .
CDR3 length: 15
J gene: TRBJ2-7
V gene: TRBV28
CDR3 protein: CASSSIRQGTYEQYF

clone size: .
CDR3 length: 15
J gene: TRBJ2-1
V gene: TRBV7-9
CDR3 protein: CASSSGLAGADPGFF

clone size: .
CDR3 length: 17
J gene: TRBJ2-3
V gene: TRBV5-1
CDR3 protein: CASSFGPLQGVIDTQYF

clone size: .
CDR3 length: 13
J gene: TRBJ1-3
V gene: TRBV10-1
CDR3 protein: CASSERGGNTIYF

clone size: .
CDR3 length: 15
J gene: TRBJ2-1
V gene: TRBV6-1
CDR3 protein: CASSRSGGADNEQFF

clone size: .
CDR3 length: 16
J gene: TRBJ1-2
V gene: TRBV10-2
CDR3 protein: CASSEPMDRPRDGYTF

clone size: .
CDR3 length: 14
J gene: TRBJ1-3
V gene: TRBV30
CDR3 protein: CACRKQGARNTIYF

clone size: .
CDR3 length: 15
J gene: TRBJ1-6
V gene: TRBV2
CDR3 protein: CASMDRGSYNSPLHF

clone size: .
CDR3 length: 13
J gene: TRBJ2-1
V gene: TRBV14
CDR3 protein: CASSSHLAAEQFF

clone size: .
CDR3 length: 14
J gene: TRBJ1-3
V gene: TRBV11-2
CDR3 protein: CASSQQGSGNTIYF